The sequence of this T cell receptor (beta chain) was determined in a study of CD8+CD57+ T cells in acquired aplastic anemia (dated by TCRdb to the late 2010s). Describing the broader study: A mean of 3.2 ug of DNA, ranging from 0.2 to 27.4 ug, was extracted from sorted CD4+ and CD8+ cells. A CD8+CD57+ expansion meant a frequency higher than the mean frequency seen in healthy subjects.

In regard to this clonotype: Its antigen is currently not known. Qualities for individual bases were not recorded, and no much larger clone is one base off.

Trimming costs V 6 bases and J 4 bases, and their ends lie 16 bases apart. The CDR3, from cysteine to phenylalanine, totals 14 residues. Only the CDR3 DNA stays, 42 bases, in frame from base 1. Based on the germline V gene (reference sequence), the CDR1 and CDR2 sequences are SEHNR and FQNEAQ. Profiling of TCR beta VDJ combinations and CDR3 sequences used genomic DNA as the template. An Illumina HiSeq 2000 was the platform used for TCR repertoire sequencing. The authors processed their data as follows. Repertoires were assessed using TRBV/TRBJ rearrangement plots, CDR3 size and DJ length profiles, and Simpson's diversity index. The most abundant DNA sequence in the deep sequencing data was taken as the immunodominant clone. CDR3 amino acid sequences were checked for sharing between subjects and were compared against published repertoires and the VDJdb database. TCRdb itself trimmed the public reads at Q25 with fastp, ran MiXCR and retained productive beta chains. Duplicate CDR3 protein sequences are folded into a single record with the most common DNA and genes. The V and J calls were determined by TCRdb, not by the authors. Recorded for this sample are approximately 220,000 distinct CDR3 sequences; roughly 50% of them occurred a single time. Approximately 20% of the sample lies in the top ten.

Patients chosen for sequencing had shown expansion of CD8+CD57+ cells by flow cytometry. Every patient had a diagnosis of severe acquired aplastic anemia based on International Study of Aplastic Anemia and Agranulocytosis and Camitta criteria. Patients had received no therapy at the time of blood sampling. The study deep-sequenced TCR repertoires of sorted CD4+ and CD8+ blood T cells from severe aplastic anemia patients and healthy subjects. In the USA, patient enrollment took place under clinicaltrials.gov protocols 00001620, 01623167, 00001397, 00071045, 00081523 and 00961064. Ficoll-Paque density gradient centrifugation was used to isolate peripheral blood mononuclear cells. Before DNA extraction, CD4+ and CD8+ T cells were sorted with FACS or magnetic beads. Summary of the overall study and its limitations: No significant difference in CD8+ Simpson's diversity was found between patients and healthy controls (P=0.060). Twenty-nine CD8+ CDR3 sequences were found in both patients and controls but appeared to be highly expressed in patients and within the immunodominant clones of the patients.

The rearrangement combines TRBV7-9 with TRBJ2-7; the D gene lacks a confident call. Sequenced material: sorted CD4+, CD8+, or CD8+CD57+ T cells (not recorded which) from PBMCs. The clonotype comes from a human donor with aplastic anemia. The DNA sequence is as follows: TGTGCCAGCAGTGGATCCCCAGCTTATTACGAGCAGTACTTC. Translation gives CASSGSPAYYEQYF.